A single sample is the source of the 15 T cell receptor beta chains below, sequenced in a study of cytomegalovirus exposure and HLA in healthy donors. It was with 60 Vbeta and 13 Jbeta primers that the PCR ran. Only in-frame clones appear in the TCRdb table, and some are missing; sequencing was by immunoSEQ multiplex PCR. Among under 200,000 clones listed, around three quarters were seen once. Material for sequencing was PBMCs. These receptors were collected from a woman aged 50 to 60 in good health and CMV-seronegative.

This clone was counted once. The V call is TRBV7-8, the J call TRBJ1-1; possible D gene TRBD1, 5 bases. The CDR3 contains 14 residues. Germline assignment: CDR1 SGHVS and CDR2 FQNEAQ. Trimming cost V 5 bases and J 1 base, with 11 bases left between them. The DNA for the CDR3 is TGTGCCAGCAGCCTTATGGGGCCGAACACTGAAGCTTTCTTT. Translated: CASSLMGPNTEAFF.

The chain uses TRBV4-1 and TRBJ2-5; D gene uncertain. Germline values: CDR1 MGHRA, CDR2 YSYEKL. The V and J ends lost 1 base and 2 bases respectively, with 11 bases between them. There are 15 residues in the CDR3. The CDR3 loop reads CASSQAGLSQETQYF. The CDR3 DNA is TGCGCCAGCAGCCAAGCTGGGCTTTCACAAGAGACCCAGTACTTC.

With respect to this clone: A read error may produce the germline difference seen at one junction end. The rearrangement uses TRBV7-9 and TRBJ2-6; possible D gene TRBD1, 6 bases. This CDR3 is built from 19 residues. The V gene's germline CDR1 is SEHNR and CDR2 FQNEAQ (reference sequence). CDR3 residues: CSSSPGTQQGRDGANVLTF. The DNA for the CDR3 is TGTTCCAGCAGCCCGGGGACGCAACAGGGACGGGATGGGGCCAACGTCCTGACTTTC.

This clone was detected once. V usage is TRBV18 and J usage is TRBJ2-1; TRBD2 aligns across 12 bases. CDR1 is KGHSH and CDR2 is LQKENI in the germline V gene. The CDR3 sequence is 19 residues long. V trimming: 4 bases; J trimming: 0 bases; junction bases outside the gene matches: 10. CDR3 in DNA: TGTGCCAGCTCACGGGGACTAGCGGGTGGATCCAGCTCCTACAATGAGCAGTTCTTC. As protein: CASSRGLAGGSSSYNEQFF.

This chain connects TRBV29-1 to TRBJ2-3; possible D gene TRBD2, 6 bases. This CDR3 region has 11 residues. Trimming took 5 bases from V and 4 from J, leaving 7 bases between them. Germline V CDR1 and CDR2: SQVTM, ANQGSEA. This CDR3 is CSVWEADTQYF. The CDR3 DNA follows: TGCAGCGTTTGGGAGGCAGATACGCAGTATTTT.

V gene TRBV28 combines with J gene TRBJ2-6, with 9 positions matching TRBD1. Germline trimming cut 7 bases from V and 1 base from J; bases unmatched to any gene: 8. CDR3 length: 17 amino acids. CDR1 is MDHEN, CDR2 SYDVKM, per germline. CDR3 sequence: CASNNPGQGSGANVLTF. The CDR3 region has the DNA TGTGCCAGCAACAACCCGGGACAGGGTTCTGGGGCCAACGTCCTGACTTTC.

The chain is built from TRBV15 and TRBJ2-6; D unclear. Germline V gene lookup returns CDR1 LNHNV and CDR2 YYDKDF (reference sequence). Trimming cost V 3 bases and J 0 bases, with 3 bases left between them. The CDR3 runs to 14 residues. The chain's CDR3 is CATSSLSGANVLTF. The CDR3, as DNA: TGTGCCACCAGCAGCCTCTCTGGGGCCAACGTCCTGACTTTC.

This clone was detected only a few times. The J gene is TRBJ2-7, the V gene TRBV7-2; D is ambiguous. V was cut by 5 bases and J by 1 base, with 15 bases left in between. This CDR3 is built from 15 residues. The germline V gene has CDR1 SGHTA and CDR2 FQGNSA. CDR3: CASSQESSNSYEQYF. The DNA for the CDR3 is TGTGCCAGCAGCCAAGAGTCTAGTAATTCCTACGAGCAGTACTTC.

The chain carries TRBV9 and TRBJ2-2, with TRBD2 matching over 9 bases. Germline V gene data show CDR1 as SGDLS and CDR2 as YYNGEE. This CDR3 contains 16 residues. With V trimmed by 1 base and J by 8 bases, 9 bases remained unmatched. Here the CDR3 DNA reads TGTGCCAGCAGCGTAAGCGGGACTAGCAGAGAGGGGGAGCTGTTTTTT. It is translated as CASSVSGTSREGELFF.

The chain is built from TRBV15 and TRBJ2-7, with TRBD2 matching over 7 bases. This CDR3 has 15 amino acids. From germline, CDR1 is LNHNV and CDR2 YYDKDF (reference sequence). V was clipped by 3 bases and J by 2 bases; unmatched bases: 7. This CDR3 reads CATSSSAGTTYEQYF. CDR3 coding DNA: TGTGCCACCAGCAGCTCGGCCGGGACTACCTACGAGCAGTACTTC.

The chain has TRBV2 and TRBJ2-5; D may be TRBD1 (5 bases). Germline CDR1 is SNHLY and CDR2 is FYNNEI. The CDR3 runs 14 residues. V shed 7 bases and J shed 2 bases, with 14 bases lying between them. CDR3 region: CASIIRQIQETQYF. The CDR3 DNA sequence: TGTGCCAGCATAATCCGACAGATACAAGAGACCCAGTACTTC.

This clone turned up a few times. The chain joins TRBV25-1 to TRBJ1-2, with 9 bases identical to TRBD1. This CDR3 has 16 amino acids. J lost 0 bases, V lost 6 bases, and 8 bases had no gene match. Germline V CDR1 and CDR2: MGHDK, SYGVNS. CDR3 protein: CASSTGTGTANYGYTF. DNA of the CDR3: TGTGCCAGCAGCACCGGGACAGGGACCGCTAACTATGGCTACACCTTC.

The sample holds a few counts of this clone. V usage is TRBV6-4 and J usage is TRBJ2-1; 9 nucleotides agree with TRBD2. Germline CDR1 and CDR2: MRHNA and SNTAGT. J was trimmed by 0 bases and V by 4 bases; bases with no gene match: 4. The length of the CDR3 is 16 residues. The CDR3 DNA sequence: TGTGCCAGCAGTGTTAGTAGCGGGGGCTCCTACAATGAGCAGTTCTTC. Residues: CASSVSSGGSYNEQFF.

The genes are TRBV7-2 and TRBJ1-6; D unclear. CDR1 and CDR2 (germline): SGHTA, FQGNSA. The CDR3 loop spans 14 amino acids. Trimming left V 5 bases short and J 9 bases short, with 14 bases between. The CDR3 sequence is CASSPAYLGSPLHF. In DNA form, the CDR3 reads TGTGCCAGCAGCCCCGCGTATCTAGGTTCACCCCTCCACTTT.

V and J are TRBV28 and TRBJ2-1; 11 nucleotides align to TRBD1. V lost 4 bases and J lost 6; bases outside the gene matches: 5. This CDR3 is built from 15 residues. The germline V gene encodes CDR1 MDHEN and CDR2 SYDVKM. CDR3 nucleotide sequence: TGTGCCAGCAGTTCCACCGGGACAGGGGGCAATGAGCAGTTCTTC. Translation: CASSSTGTGGNEQFF.